The 15 T cell receptor beta chains listed next were all sequenced from one sample in a study of T cells in Graves' hyperthyroidism and ophthalmopathy. The source material, RNA transcripts, was used to amplify TCR beta CDR3 regions. The HTBI primer set drove a first-round RT-PCR of the TCR CDR3. TCRdb fed the multiplex PCR reads into MiXCR, producing one record per CDR3 protein. Counted here are about 840,000 distinct CDR3 sequences, around 39% occurring once; the ten biggest clones make up 8% to 9%. The material sequenced was blood. These receptors all come from a young man with Graves' hyperthyroidism.

As regards this clonotype: A read error may produce the germline difference seen at one junction end. CDR3 residues: CASSGGSGDTIYF. The CDR3 DNA is TGCGCCAGCAGTGGCGGCTCTGGAGACACCATATATTTT. The chain joins TRBV10-1 to TRBJ1-3, with D hard to call. Germline V gene data show CDR1 as WNHNN and CDR2 as SYGVQD (reference sequence). CDR3 length: 13 residues.

This clonotype was seen a single time. A clone one base away is much larger, so this may be a read error. V and J are TRBV7-8 and TRBJ2-5; D is ambiguous. Trimming stripped 2 bases from V and 7 bases from J, with 5 bases between. This CDR3 has 11 amino acids. Germline V gene data show CDR1 as SGHVS and CDR2 as FQNEAQ. In nucleotides, the CDR3 is TGTGCCAGCAGCTTACATGGGACCCAGTACTTC. This codes for CASSLHGTQYF. Drawing the rest from reference TRBV7-8 and TRBJ2-5, the complete variable domain is GAGVSQSPRYKVAKRGQDVALRCDPISGHVSLFWYQQALGQGPEFLTYFQNEAQLDKSGLPSDRFFAERPEGSVSTLKIQRTQQEDSAVYLCASSLHGTQYFGPGTRLLVL.

In its sample, this clonotype was seen many times. The chain combines TRBV14 with TRBJ1-2; no clear D. This CDR3 region has 14 residues. V gave up 2 bases and J gave up 4 bases, with 11 bases separating them. In germline, CDR1 is SGHDN, CDR2 FVKESK. The CDR3 DNA is TGTGCCAGCAGCCAACTGTCGGTGATCTATGGCTACACCTTC. Protein product: CASSQLSVIYGYTF. Variable domain in full (rest from reference TRBV14 and TRBJ1-2): EAGVTQFPSHSVIEKGQTVTLRCDPISGHDNLYWYRRVMGKEIKFLLHFVKESKQDESGMPNNRFLAERTGGTYSTLKVQPAELEDSGVYFCASSQLSVIYGYTFGSGTRLTVV.

A word on this clonotype: Its ends do not fully match the called genes, so a read error is possible. This rearrangement joins TRBV19 to TRBJ1-1; D call uncertain. Germline V gene sequence: CDR1 LNHDA, CDR2 SQIVND (reference sequence). The CDR3 covers 13 residues. As DNA, the CDR3 is TGTGCCAGTAGTGTGGGCTCCAACACTGAAACTTTCTTT. It specifies CASSVGSNTETFF. The full variable domain, its missing parts supplied by reference TRBV19 and TRBJ1-1, is DGGITQSPKYLFRKEGQNVTLSCEQNLNHDAMYWYRQDPGQGLRLIYYSQIVNDFQKGDIAEGYSVSREKKESFPLTVTSAQKNPTAFYLCASSVGSNTETFFGQGTRLTVV.

This clonotype showed up many times. The V call is TRBV9, the J call TRBJ1-3; D perhaps matches TRBD1 (6 bases). Trimming cost V 0 bases and J 0 bases, with 7 bases left between them. Germline assignment: CDR1 SGDLS and CDR2 YYNGEE. The CDR3 has 15 amino acids. CDR3 in amino acids: CASSVEGGSGNTIYF. CDR3 DNA sequence: TGTGCCAGCAGCGTAGAAGGGGGCTCTGGAAACACCATATATTTT.

J is TRBJ1-4 and V is TRBV11-1; 7 bases map to TRBD1. Germline values: CDR1 SGHAT, CDR2 FQDESV (reference sequence). The CDR3 is 16 amino acids. The V segment lost 5 bases and the J segment 6 bases; nucleotides outside the gene matches: 12. The CDR3 DNA is TGTGCCAGCAGCAAAATTTGGGACAGAGGAGATGAAAAACTGTTTTTT. Protein sequence: CASSKIWDRGDEKLFF.

This clonotype was seen repeatedly, ten times or more. V gene TRBV15 combines with J gene TRBJ1-2; D ambiguous. The CDR3 consists of 15 residues. Trimming shortened V by 3 bases and J by 0 bases, and 11 bases separated the two germline ends. Germline CDR1 LNHNV, CDR2 YYDKDF (reference sequence). CDR3 region: CATSSFQEANYGYTF. In DNA form, the CDR3 reads TGTGCCACCAGCAGTTTCCAGGAAGCTAACTATGGCTACACCTTC.

As for this clonotype: The junction differs from germline at one of its ends, possibly a read error. The rearrangement joins TRBV25-1 to TRBJ1-1; unclear D gene. Germline CDR1 and CDR2: MGHDK and SYGVNS. This CDR3 contains 13 residues. CDR3 region: CANTVRVNTEAFF. In DNA, the CDR3 is TGCGCCAACACGGTAAGGGTGAACACTGAAGCTTTCTTT.

This clonotype showed up just a few times. The V gene is TRBV2, the J gene TRBJ2-2; the D is unclear. Germline lookup yields CDR1 SNHLY and CDR2 FYNNEI. The CDR3 is 14 amino acids. Trimming shortened V by 3 bases and J by 5 bases, and 10 bases separated the two germline ends. Here the CDR3 reads CASSEGQLTGELFF. CDR3 in DNA: TGTGCCAGCAGTGAGGGTCAGCTAACCGGGGAGCTGTTTTTT.

This chain uses TRBV24-1 with TRBJ2-7; TRBD2 matches at 7 bases. V shed 11 bases, J shed 3 bases, and the junction held 6 bases outside the gene matches. The CDR3 extends over 12 amino acids. Germline CDR1 KGHDR, CDR2 SFDVKD. CDR3 residues: CASKGLDYEQYF. CDR3 in DNA: TGTGCCAGCAAAGGACTAGACTACGAGCAGTACTTC.

The chain carries TRBV4-1 and TRBJ1-1; 7 nucleotides agree with TRBD1. The J segment lost 0 bases and the V segment lost 0 bases, leaving 16 bases of the junction unmatched. This CDR3 spans 20 amino acids. Germline V gene sequence: CDR1 MGHRA, CDR2 YSYEKL. CDR3 sequence: CASSQDESRAGGRVNTEAFF. In DNA form, the CDR3 reads TGCGCCAGCAGCCAAGATGAATCTAGGGCAGGGGGGAGGGTGAACACTGAAGCTTTCTTT.

The rearrangement uses TRBV12-3 or TRBV12-4 and TRBJ2-7; D is possibly TRBD1 (6 bases). Trimming removed 10 bases from V and 4 bases from J, with 17 bases in between. The CDR3 covers 13 residues. CDR3 sequence: CATRSGGKYEQYF. The CDR3 nucleotides are TGTGCCACCAGGTCTGGGGGCAAGTACGAGCAGTACTTC.

The chain carries TRBV7-6 and TRBJ2-7; either TRBD1 or TRBD2 may supply D (5 bases each). V was clipped by 0 bases and J by 2 bases, with 17 bases between them. The CDR3 length is 17 residues. Germline CDR1 SGHVS, CDR2 FNYEAQ. The CDR3 nucleotides read TGTGCCAGCAGCTTAGCGCTCCCGGGACCGCGGCCCTACGAGCAGTACTTC. This gives the protein CASSLALPGPRPYEQYF.

The V gene is TRBV20-1, the J gene TRBJ2-7; possibly TRBD2 for D (6 bases). The CDR3 is 13 amino acids. Trimming stripped 6 bases from V and 5 bases from J, with 17 bases between. Germline lookup yields CDR1 DFQATT and CDR2 SNEGSKA (reference sequence). CDR3 residues: CSATGLSDHEQYF. The CDR3 bases are TGCAGTGCCACCGGACTATCCGACCACGAGCAGTACTTC.

This sequence joins TRBV20-1 and TRBJ1-2, with D perhaps TRBD1 (5 bases). The V gene's germline CDR1 is DFQATT and CDR2 SNEGSKA (reference sequence). This CDR3 region has 12 residues. The V gene lost 5 bases and the J gene lost 8 bases, with 15 bases spanning the gap. The CDR3 bases are TGCAGTGCTCCCGGGACGGGAAGAGGCTACACCTTC. Amino acids: CSAPGTGRGYTF.